This passage covers 4 T cell receptor beta chains from one sample sequenced in a study of T cells after yellow fever vaccination (dated by TCRdb to about 2019). Library preparation used 5' RACE. Instrument on record: Illumina NovaSeq 6000. TCRdb's own reprocessing of the public reads used fastp at Q25 and MiXCR and kept productive beta chains. A single entry per CDR3 protein holds the most common genes and DNA from its merged rows. In all, the sample holds approximately 450,000 distinct CDR3 sequences, and about 19% of those were seen once. Roughly 19% of the sample goes to the ten largest clones. This specimen's treatment or condition label, per the study, means: live attenuated yellow fever vaccine strain. The sample in question was PBMCs, obtained before the yellow fever booster vaccination. Receptors were obtained from a man between 18 and 29 years old who received the YFV17D yellow fever vaccine.

The chain employs TRBV6-5 and TRBJ2-1, with TRBD2 as a possible D gene (7 bases). V was cut by 0 bases and J by 9 bases, with 18 bases left in between. Germline V gives CDR1 MNHEY, CDR2 SVGAGI. This CDR3 is built from 16 residues. The CDR3 sequence: CASSYSGGPLPREQFF. The CDR3 DNA reads TGTGCCAGCAGTTACTCGGGGGGGCCTCTACCCCGTGAGCAGTTCTTC.

The table lists this clonotype with a few counts. V is TRBV12-5 and J is TRBJ2-5, with TRBD2 matching over 8 bases. The CDR3 runs 17 residues. Germline V lookup: CDR1 LGHNT, CDR2 FRNRAP. J lost 4 bases, V lost 2 bases, and 12 bases had no gene match. As DNA, the CDR3 is TGTGCTAGTGGTTTGCTATTAGCGGGGCCGCTTGGAGAGACCCAGTACTTC. Protein product: CASGLLLAGPLGETQYF.

This chain joins TRBV5-1 and TRBJ2-5; 11 bases map to TRBD1. CDR1 is SGHRS, CDR2 YFSETQ, per germline. The trim removed 3 bases at V and 4 bases at J, leaving 5 bases unmatched. The CDR3 is 15 amino acids. The CDR3 spells CASSSTGTGGETQYF. DNA of the CDR3: TGCGCCAGCAGCTCGACCGGGACAGGGGGAGAGACCCAGTACTTC.

In its sample, this clonotype was seen a few times. J is TRBJ2-3 and V is TRBV7-2; D is perhaps TRBD1 (5 bases). The CDR3 covers 16 residues. V was shortened by 6 bases and J by 4 bases, with 20 bases between the two germline ends. Germline CDR1 and CDR2: SGHTA and FQGNSA. The CDR3 region is CASRSRSGRWSDTQYF. CDR3 sequence (DNA): TGTGCCAGCAGATCTAGATCAGGGCGGTGGTCAGATACGCAGTATTTT.